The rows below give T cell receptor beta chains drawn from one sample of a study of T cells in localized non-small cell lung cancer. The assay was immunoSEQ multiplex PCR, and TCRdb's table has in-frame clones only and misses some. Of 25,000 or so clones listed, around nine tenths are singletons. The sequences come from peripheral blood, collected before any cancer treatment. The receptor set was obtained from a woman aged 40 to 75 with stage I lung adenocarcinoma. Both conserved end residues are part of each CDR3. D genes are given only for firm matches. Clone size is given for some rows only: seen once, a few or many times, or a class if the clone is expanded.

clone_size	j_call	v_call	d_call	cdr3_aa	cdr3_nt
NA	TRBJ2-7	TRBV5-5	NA	CASSLEFGSYEQYF	TGTGCCAGCAGCTTGGAGTTCGGCTCCTACGAGCAGTACTTC
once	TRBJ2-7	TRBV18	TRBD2	CASSRSAGGRSSYEQYF	TGTGCCAGCTCACGATCCGCGGGAGGGAGGAGCTCCTACGAGCAGTACTTC
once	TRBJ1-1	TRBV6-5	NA	CASSYSFRVNTEAFF	TGTGCCAGCAGTTACTCGTTCAGAGTGAACACTGAAGCTTTCTTT
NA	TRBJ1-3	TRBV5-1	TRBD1	CASSLGTAGNTIYF	TGCGCCAGCAGCCTGGGGACAGCTGGAAACACCATATATTTT
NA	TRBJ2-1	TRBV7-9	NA	CASSFVGTYLNEQFF	TGTGCCAGCAGCTTCGTCGGGACATATCTCAATGAGCAGTTCTTC
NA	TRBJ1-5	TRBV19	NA	CASSIPPRGQPQHF	TGTGCCAGTAGTATCCCGCCGAGGGGGCAGCCCCAGCATTTT
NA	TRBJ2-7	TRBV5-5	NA	CASSLASWGLGEQYF	TGTGCCAGCAGCTTGGCCTCATGGGGGTTGGGCGAGCAGTACTTC
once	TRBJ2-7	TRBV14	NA	CASSQGRNSYEQYF	TGTGCCAGCAGCCAAGGGCGGAACTCCTACGAGCAGTACTTC
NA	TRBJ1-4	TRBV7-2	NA	CASSRDTRRFEKLFF	TGTGCCAGCAGCAGGGACACCCGGAGGTTTGAAAAACTGTTTTTT
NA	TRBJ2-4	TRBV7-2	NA	CASSLRAVGGTKNIQYF	TGTGCCAGCAGCTTACGGGCCGTAGGAGGGACCAAAAACATTCAGTACTTC
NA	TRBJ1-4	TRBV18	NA	CASSPRDGNEKLFF	TGTGCCAGCTCACCTCGGGACGGTAATGAAAAACTGTTTTTT
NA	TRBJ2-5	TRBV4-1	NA	CASSQSGPGVETQYF	TGCGCCAGCAGCCAATCCGGGCCCGGGGTAGAGACCCAGTACTTC
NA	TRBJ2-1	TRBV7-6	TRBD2	CASSSPGLAGGYEQFF	TGTGCCAGCAGCTCACCGGGACTAGCGGGAGGATATGAGCAGTTCTTC
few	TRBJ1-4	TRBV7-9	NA	CASSLNEEKLFF	TGTGCCAGCAGCTTGAACGAGGAAAAACTGTTTTTT
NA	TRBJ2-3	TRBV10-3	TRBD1	CAISESLRTGMTDTQYF	TGTGCCATCAGTGAGTCCTTGCGGACAGGGATGACAGATACGCAGTATTTT
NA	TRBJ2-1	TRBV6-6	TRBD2	CASVRGGDFREQFF	TGTGCCAGCGTCCGTGGGGGGGATTTCAGGGAGCAGTTCTTC
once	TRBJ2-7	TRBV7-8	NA	CASSLDSTYEQYF	TGTGCCAGCAGCTTAGACAGTACCTACGAGCAGTACTTC
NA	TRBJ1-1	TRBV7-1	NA	CASSLVRTEAFF	TGTGCCAGCAGCTTAGTCCGGACCGAAGCTTTCTTT
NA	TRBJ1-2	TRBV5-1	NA	CASSSSTGTGYTF	TGCGCCAGCAGCTCCTCCACAGGGACTGGCTACACCTTC
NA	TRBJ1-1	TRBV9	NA	CASSVAGYGTEAFF	TGTGCCAGCAGCGTAGCTGGTTATGGTACTGAAGCTTTCTTT
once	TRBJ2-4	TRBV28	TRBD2	CASRPMIAGGAGNIQYF	TGTGCCAGCAGGCCCATGATAGCGGGAGGGGCGGGGAACATTCAGTACTTC
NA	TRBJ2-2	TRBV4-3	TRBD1	CASSQGDRNTGELFF	TGCGCCAGCAGCCAGGGGGACAGAAACACCGGGGAGCTGTTTTTT
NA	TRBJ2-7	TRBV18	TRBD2	CASASGGAEQYF	TGTGCCAGCGCTAGCGGGGGGGCCGAGCAGTACTTC
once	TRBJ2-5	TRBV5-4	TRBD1	CASNRDRGRIETQYF	TGTGCCAGCAACCGGGACAGGGGGCGGATAGAGACCCAGTACTTC
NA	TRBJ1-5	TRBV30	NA	CAWSPGRQSQGYRQPQHF	TGTGCCTGGAGTCCAGGAAGACAGAGTCAGGGATACCGTCAGCCCCAGCATTTT
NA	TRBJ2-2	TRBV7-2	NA	CASSLGLGTGELFF	TGTGCCAGCAGCTTGGGACTCGGGACCGGGGAGCTGTTTTTT
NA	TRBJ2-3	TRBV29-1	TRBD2	CSVRGSGSGADTQYF	TGCAGCGTCCGAGGCAGCGGGAGTGGGGCAGATACGCAGTATTTT
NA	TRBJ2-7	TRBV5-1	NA	CASSQTSGPLYEQYF	TGCGCCAGCAGCCAAACTTCGGGACCCCTCTACGAGCAGTACTTC
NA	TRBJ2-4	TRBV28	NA	CASNPGARRIQYF	TGTGCCAGCAACCCAGGGGCCCGTAGGATTCAGTACTTC
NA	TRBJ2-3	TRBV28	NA	CASSNGKSTDTQYF	TGTGCCAGCAGCAATGGGAAAAGCACAGATACGCAGTATTTT
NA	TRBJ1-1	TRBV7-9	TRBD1	CASSLGQLASPFF	TGTGCCAGCAGCCTGGGACAGCTTGCTTCACCTTTCTTT
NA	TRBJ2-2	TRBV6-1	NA	CASSEQRRYTGELFF	TGTGCCAGCAGTGAGCAGCGCCGATACACCGGGGAGCTGTTTTTT
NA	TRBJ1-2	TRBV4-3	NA	CASSQDRAWGSYGYTF	TGCGCCAGCAGCCAAGATCGAGCCTGGGGGAGCTATGGCTACACCTTC
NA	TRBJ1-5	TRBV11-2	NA	CASSLSTLTTRDSNQPQHF	TGTGCCAGCAGCCTTTCGACACTCACTACGAGGGATAGCAATCAGCCCCAGCATTTT
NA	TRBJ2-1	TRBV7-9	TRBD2	CASSPTSGSYNEQFF	TGTGCCAGCAGCCCTACTAGCGGGAGCTACAATGAGCAGTTCTTC
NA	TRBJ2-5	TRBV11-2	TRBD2	CASRRGGEETQYF	TGTGCCAGCAGGCGGGGGGGAGAAGAGACCCAGTACTTC
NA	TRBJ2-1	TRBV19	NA	CASSGQGPHIGEQFF	TGTGCCAGTAGTGGTCAGGGCCCCCACATAGGTGAGCAGTTCTTC
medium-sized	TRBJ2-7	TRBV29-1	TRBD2	CSVVGGGSYEQYF	TGCAGCGTTGTGGGGGGGGGCTCCTACGAGCAGTACTTC
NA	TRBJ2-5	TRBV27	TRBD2	CASSGLAGAEETQYF	TGTGCCAGCAGCGGACTAGCGGGAGCAGAAGAGACCCAGTACTTC
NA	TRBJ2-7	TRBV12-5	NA	CASGLNHSPYEQYF	TGTGCTAGTGGCCTGAACCATTCCCCCTACGAGCAGTACTTC
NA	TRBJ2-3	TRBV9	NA	CASSFQGISTDTQYF	TGTGCCAGCAGCTTTCAAGGTATTAGCACAGATACGCAGTATTTT
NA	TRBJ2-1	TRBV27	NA	CASSSTHRGQSNEQFF	TGTGCCAGCAGTTCTACACACCGGGGGCAGTCCAATGAGCAGTTCTTC
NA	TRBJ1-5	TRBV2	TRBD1	CASAQGAPNQPQHF	TGTGCCAGCGCGCAGGGGGCCCCCAATCAGCCCCAGCATTTT
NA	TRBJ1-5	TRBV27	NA	CASSRQLDQPQHF	TGTGCCAGCAGCCGACAATTAGATCAGCCCCAGCATTTT
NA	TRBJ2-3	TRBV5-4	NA	CASSFLRGTDTQYF	TGTGCCAGCAGCTTTCTCAGGGGCACAGATACGCAGTATTTT